These 3 T cell receptor beta chains share one sample of origin, sequenced in a study of beta chain features in type 1 diabetes. The entirety of the isolated RNA underwent reverse transcription, so expressed TCRB transcripts were sequenced. Clones were read by immunoSEQ multiplex PCR, and TCRdb kept only the in-frame ones, dropping some. In the table there are about 350,000 clones, about 18% of which are singletons. What was sequenced was naive CD4+ T cells from blood. These receptors were taken from a woman aged 18-29 years in good health.

This clone was seen a handful of times. The genes are TRBV10-3 and TRBJ1-5; D is perhaps TRBD1 (6 bases). The CDR3 sequence is 14 residues long. The germline V and J ends were trimmed by 6 bases and 3 bases, with 12 bases remaining between them. Per the germline V gene, CDR1 is ENHRY and CDR2 is SYGVKD. Written as DNA, the CDR3 is TGTGCCATCAGCAACAGGGACCTCAATCAGCCCCAGCATTTT. Translation: CAISNRDLNQPQHF.

The CDR3 DNA reads as TGTGCCAGCAGCTCGGGACTCGCCACCGGGGAGCTGTTTTTT. It translates to CASSSGLATGELFF. The rearrangement joins TRBV7-2 to TRBJ2-2, with D perhaps matching TRBD2 (6 bases). Trimming pared 4 bases from V and 4 bases from J, leaving 10 bases between. Germline V gives CDR1 SGHTA, CDR2 FQGNSA. The CDR3 runs to 14 residues.

This chain uses TRBV5-1 with TRBJ1-1; TRBD1 is a possible D gene (6 bases). This CDR3 has 15 residues. Germline lookup yields CDR1 SGHRS and CDR2 YFSETQ. Trimming shortened V by 4 bases and J by 1 base, and 14 bases separated the two germline ends. The CDR3 region has the DNA TGCGCCAGCAGCCCCGTGGGGGCGAAGAACACTGAAGCTTTCTTT. It encodes CASSPVGAKNTEAFF.